A selection of T cell receptor beta chains follows, all from one sample in a study of shared clonotypes between healthy human individuals. Profiling relied on immunoSEQ multiplex PCR, and the TCRdb table lists in-frame clones only, not all of them. This sample has 700,000 or so clones; about two thirds occur once, and the top ten carry under 2%. The source material was memory CD4+ T cells sorted from blood. These receptors originate from a woman in her thirties in good health. Both conserved end residues are part of each CDR3. Fields, in order: V gene, clone size, D gene, J gene, CDR3 protein, CDR3 DNA. The D gene is left open where the match is weak. Only part of the rows carry a size: once, few, many, or a class if the clone is expanded.

>TRBV5-1|few|NA|TRBJ2-1
CASSLALAYNEQFF
TGCGCCAGCAGCTTAGCACTAGCCTACAATGAGCAGTTCTTC
>TRBV7-2|few|NA|TRBJ2-5
CASSRRVQETQYF
TGTGCCAGCAGCCGCAGGGTTCAAGAGACCCAGTACTTC
>TRBV28|NA|NA|TRBJ1-5
CASSSRNQPQHF
TGTGCCAGCAGTTCCCGAAATCAGCCCCAGCATTTT
>TRBV28|few|TRBD1|TRBJ2-7
CASKKKQGTWEQYF
TGTGCCAGCAAAAAAAAACAGGGGACGTGGGAGCAGTACTTC
>TRBV6-6|NA|NA|TRBJ1-1
CASSDRRTEAFF
TGTGCCAGCAGCGACAGGAGGACTGAAGCTTTCTTT
>TRBV23-1|NA|NA|TRBJ1-4
CAATQGTNEKLFF
TGCGCCGCCACCCAGGGGACTAATGAAAAACTGTTTTTT
>TRBV13|NA|NA|TRBJ2-3
CASSLGFTDTQYF
TGTGCCAGCAGCTTAGGGTTCACAGATACGCAGTATTTT
>TRBV13|NA|TRBD2|TRBJ2-7
CASSPPYAGGSYEQYF
TGTGCCAGCAGCCCGCCCTATGCGGGAGGGAGCTACGAGCAGTACTTC
>TRBV6-4|NA|NA|TRBJ1-2
CASSVPGMNYGYTF
TGTGCCAGCAGTGTCCCAGGGATGAACTATGGCTACACCTTC
>TRBV29-1|NA|NA|TRBJ2-6
CSARQDYSGANVLTF
TGCAGCGCCCGACAGGACTACTCTGGGGCCAACGTCCTGACTTTC
>TRBV28|NA|TRBD2|TRBJ2-7
CASSFGGASEQYF
TGTGCCAGCAGTTTCGGGGGGGCTTCCGAGCAGTACTTC
>TRBV25-1|NA|NA|TRBJ2-7
CASSDPGQRSSYEQYF
TGTGCCAGCAGTGACCCCGGCCAGCGGAGCTCCTACGAGCAGTACTTC
>TRBV18|NA|NA|TRBJ1-4
CASSPGLTGEKLFF
TGTGCCAGCTCACCGGGATTGACGGGGGAAAAACTGTTTTTT
>TRBV5-1|NA|TRBD1|TRBJ2-7
CASSLDRGGEQYF
TGCGCCAGCAGCTTGGACAGGGGCGGCGAGCAGTACTTC
>TRBV15|few|TRBD1|TRBJ1-2
CATSRKGTGGHGYTF
TGTGCCACCAGCAGGAAAGGGACAGGGGGCCATGGCTACACCTTC
>TRBV6-1|NA|NA|TRBJ2-7
CASSEGPGTATYEQYF
TGTGCCAGCAGTGAAGGACCGGGAACCGCAACCTACGAGCAGTACTTC
>TRBV7-2|NA|TRBD2|TRBJ2-1
CASTPNALAGDHEQFF
TGTGCCAGCACCCCCAACGCACTGGCGGGAGATCATGAGCAGTTCTTC
>TRBV10-3|NA|NA|TRBJ2-7
CAIGSTYEQYF
TGTGCCATCGGCAGCACCTACGAGCAGTACTTC
>TRBV6-6|NA|TRBD1|TRBJ1-1
CASRSRTGGTEAFF
TGTGCCAGCAGATCCAGGACAGGGGGAACTGAAGCTTTCTTT
>TRBV2|NA|NA|TRBJ2-6
CASSPPGGRAGANVLTF
TGTGCCAGCAGTCCTCCTGGGGGGCGGGCTGGGGCCAACGTCCTGACTTTC
>TRBV28|NA|TRBD2|TRBJ2-1
CASRVHRYGTSGNEQFF
TGTGCCAGCAGAGTTCACCGGTACGGGACTAGCGGGAATGAGCAGTTCTTC
>TRBV27|NA|NA|TRBJ2-7
CASRRADSYEQYF
TGTGCCAGCAGGCGGGCCGACTCCTACGAGCAGTACTTC